This T cell receptor beta chain is drawn from a study of T cell repertoires in cytomegalovirus infection. Study context: CMV infection and matching HLA type were both indicated by public TCR beta signatures.

The sample holds many counts of this clonotype. Its antigen is not identified. With 6 bases removed from V and 2 bases from J, the gap between germline ends came to 20 bases. Per the germline V gene, CDR1 is MNHEY and CDR2 is SVGEGT. CDR3 length: 16 amino acids. MiXCR, run by TCRdb on the reads, gives a single entry per CDR3 protein. The sample yields 200,000 to 250,000 distinct CDR3 sequences, 6.5% seen once. Broader study findings: HLA-C-restricted TCR beta clonotypes specific for CMV led the ex vivo response.

Material for sequencing was PBMCs. J is TRBJ2-7 and V is TRBV6-2 or TRBV6-3, with D possibly TRBD2 on 5 matching bases. The sequence was obtained from a human donor in good health (CMV status not recorded). Some clones in this sample may be carry-over from other donors' samples. The CDR3 bases are TGTGCCAGCAGCAACGGAGGCAGCCCCAACCCCTACGAGCAGTACTTC. Its protein product is CASSNGGSPNPYEQYF.